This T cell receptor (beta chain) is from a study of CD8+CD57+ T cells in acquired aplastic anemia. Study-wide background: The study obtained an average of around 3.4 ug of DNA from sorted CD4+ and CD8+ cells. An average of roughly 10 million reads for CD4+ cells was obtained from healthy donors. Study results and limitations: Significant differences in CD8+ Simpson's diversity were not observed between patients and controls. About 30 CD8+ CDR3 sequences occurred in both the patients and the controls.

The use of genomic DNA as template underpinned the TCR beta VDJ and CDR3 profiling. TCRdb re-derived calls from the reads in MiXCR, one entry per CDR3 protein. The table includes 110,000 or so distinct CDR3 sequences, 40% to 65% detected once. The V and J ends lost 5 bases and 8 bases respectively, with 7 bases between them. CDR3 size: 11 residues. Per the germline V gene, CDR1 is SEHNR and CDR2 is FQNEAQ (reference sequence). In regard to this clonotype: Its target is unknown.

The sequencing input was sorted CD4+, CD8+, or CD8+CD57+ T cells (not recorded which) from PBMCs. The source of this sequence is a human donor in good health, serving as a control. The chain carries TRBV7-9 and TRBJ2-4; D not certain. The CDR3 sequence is CASSQLDIQYF. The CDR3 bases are TGTGCCAGCAGCCAACTGGACATTCAGTACTTC.